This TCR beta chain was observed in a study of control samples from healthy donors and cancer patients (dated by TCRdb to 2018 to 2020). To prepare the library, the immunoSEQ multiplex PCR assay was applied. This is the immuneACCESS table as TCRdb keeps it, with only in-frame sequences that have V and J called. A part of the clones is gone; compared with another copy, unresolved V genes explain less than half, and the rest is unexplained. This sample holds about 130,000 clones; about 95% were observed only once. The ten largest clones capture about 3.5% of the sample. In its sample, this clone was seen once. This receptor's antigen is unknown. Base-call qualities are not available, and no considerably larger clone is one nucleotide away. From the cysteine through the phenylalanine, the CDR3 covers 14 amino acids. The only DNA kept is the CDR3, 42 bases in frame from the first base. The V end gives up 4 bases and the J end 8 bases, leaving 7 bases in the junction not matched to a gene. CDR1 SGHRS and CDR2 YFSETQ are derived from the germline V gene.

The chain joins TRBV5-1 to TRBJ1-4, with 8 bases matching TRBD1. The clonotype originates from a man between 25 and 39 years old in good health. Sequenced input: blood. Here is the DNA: TGCGCCAGCAGCCCAGGGGGCGCAGAGGAAAAACTGTTTTTT. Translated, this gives CASSPGGAEEKLFF.